The TCR beta chain described here comes from a study of spatial heterogeneity in lung cancer. Noted time point: sample taken at primary tumor resection. No cells were sorted before sequencing. The whole RNA sequenced was extracted from tumor, nontumor lung or frozen PBMC. Samples came from around 70 TRACERx patients with untreated early-stage lung cancer. TCRdb redid the calling of the 5' RACE reads with MiXCR, one entry per CDR3 protein. The sample consists of some 85,000 distinct CDR3 sequences, 15% to 25% of them appearing once. The clonotype comes from a male donor with early-stage non-small cell lung cancer. Sequenced material: PBMCs, taken at surgery.

For the CDR3, the DNA is TGTGCCAGCAGCTTTAGTGGGGATGGCTACACCTTC. This sequence encodes CASSFSGDGYTF. The gene calls are TRBV7-2 and TRBJ1-2; no clear D. Trimming left V 3 bases short and J 6 bases short, with 8 bases between. This CDR3 comprises 12 residues. Germline lookup yields CDR1 SGHTA and CDR2 FQGNSA.